The 25 T cell receptor beta chains in this list originate from one sample, sequenced in a study of cytomegalovirus exposure and HLA in healthy donors. The study ran its PCR with 60 Vbeta and 13 Jbeta primers. Measured with immunoSEQ multiplex PCR; TCRdb has only the in-frame clones, and not every one. The table lists about 200,000 clones, 73% of them singletons. The sequencing input was PBMCs. Receptor source: a woman in her thirties in good health and CMV-seronegative.

This clone was observed a handful of times. This rearrangement joins TRBV29-1 to TRBJ2-3, with D possibly being TRBD2 (5 bases). The CDR3 loop spans 14 amino acids. Germline CDR1 is SQVTM and CDR2 is ANQGSEA. The V gene lost 3 bases and the J gene lost 1 base, with 11 bases spanning the gap. CDR3 loop: CSVDPGSGTDTQYF. CDR3 nucleotide sequence: TGCAGCGTTGACCCGGGGTCGGGCACAGATACGCAGTATTTT.

The rearrangement joins TRBV2 to TRBJ2-3, with D possibly being TRBD2 (6 bases). Trimming shortened V by 8 bases and J by 4 bases, and 16 bases separated the two germline ends. This CDR3 region has 14 residues. CDR1 SNHLY and CDR2 FYNNEI come from the germline V gene. DNA for the CDR3: TGTGCCAGCCCCTGGGGGGAGGTTGCAGATACGCAGTATTTT. Translating it yields CASPWGEVADTQYF.

Comments on this clone: One end of the junction does not line up with germline, which may come from a read error. The chain employs TRBV5-5 and TRBJ2-6; D unclear. The germline V gene encodes CDR1 SGHKS and CDR2 YYEKEE (reference sequence). The CDR3 contains 15 residues. The CDR3 region is CASSLTASGANVLTF. The CDR3 DNA reads as TGTGCCAGCAGCCTTACAGCCTCTGGAGCCAACGTCCTGACTTTC.

This chain's CDR3 is CASSPTGRRGGNTIYF. The CDR3, as DNA: TGTGCCAGCAGCCCGACCGGGCGCAGGGGCGGAAACACCATATATTTT. The chain uses TRBV7-6 and TRBJ1-3; TRBD1 might be the D (6 bases). CDR1 and CDR2 (germline): SGHVS, FNYEAQ. The V end was cut by 5 bases, the J end by 4 bases, with 18 bases between. CDR3 length: 16 amino acids. The variable domain in full, completed from reference TRBV7-6 and TRBJ1-3, reads GAGVSQSPRYKVTKRGQDVALRCDPISGHVSLYWYRQALGQGPEFLTYFNYEAQQDKSGLPNDRFSAERPEGSISTLTIQRTEQRDSAMYRCASSPTGRRGGNTIYFGEGSWLTVV.

V and J are TRBV29-1 and TRBJ2-7; 7 bases agree with TRBD2. V lost 1 base to trimming and J lost 4 bases; unmatched junction nucleotides: 7. Germline CDR1 SQVTM, CDR2 ANQGSEA. The CDR3 spans 14 residues. The CDR3, as DNA: TGCAGCGTTGAAGTAGCGGGCCTACCGTACGAGCAGTACTTC. The encoded protein is CSVEVAGLPYEQYF.

The chain recombines TRBV6-5 with TRBJ1-1; 7 positions agree with TRBD1. V shed 0 bases and J 6 bases; nucleotides not matched to a gene: 4. The CDR3 has 14 amino acids. Germline lookup yields CDR1 MNHEY and CDR2 SVGAGI. CDR3 residues: CASSYSTGTAEAFF. The DNA for the CDR3 is TGTGCCAGCAGTTACTCGACAGGGACCGCTGAAGCTTTCTTT.

This sequence joins TRBV4-3 and TRBJ2-7; D is unresolved. There are 16 residues in the CDR3. The V end lost 0 bases, the J end lost 4 bases, and 16 bases lay between the germline ends. Germline assignment: CDR1 LGHNA and CDR2 YSLEER. For the CDR3, the DNA is TGCGCCAGCAGCCAAGATCGAGGAACGACGAGGTACGAGCAGTACTTC. Protein sequence: CASSQDRGTTRYEQYF.

This clone was found a few times. The chain carries TRBV4-1 and TRBJ1-5; D is perhaps TRBD1 (6 bases). Between the trimmed V and J ends, which lost 3 bases and 2 bases, there was a span of 20 bases. Germline CDR1 MGHRA, CDR2 YSYEKL. The CDR3 extends over 18 amino acids. The CDR3, as DNA: TGCGCCAGCAGCCAGGATCCGCTGGGGGCATCCCGCAATCAGCCCCAGCATTTT. This encodes CASSQDPLGASRNQPQHF.

CDR3 DNA: TGTGCCAGCAGCTCCTCAGGGGCCGCGAGTGGCACCATATATTTT. Translated, it gives CASSSSGAASGTIYF. The chain combines TRBV13 with TRBJ1-3; TRBD1 is a possible D gene (6 bases). Germline CDR1 and CDR2: PRHDT and FYEKMQ (reference sequence). This CDR3 has 15 residues. V dropped 4 bases and J dropped 9 bases, with 19 bases sitting between them.

V usage is TRBV30 and J usage is TRBJ1-2, with D unclear. The CDR3 is 13 residues long. CDR1 and CDR2 (germline): GTSNPN, SVGIG (reference sequence). V lost 0 bases and J 5 bases, leaving 10 bases between the germline ends. The CDR3 sequence: CAWSVSITYGYTF. The DNA for the CDR3 is TGTGCCTGGAGTGTGAGTATCACTTATGGCTACACCTTC.

The gene calls are TRBV6-1 and TRBJ1-5; 9 positions agree with TRBD1. Germline V gene lookup returns CDR1 MNHNS and CDR2 SASEGT. With 9 bases clipped from V and 4 bases from J, the junction kept 10 bases outside the gene matches. This CDR3 contains 15 residues. CDR3 DNA: TGTGCCAGTGCACCGGGACAGGGTTGGAATCAGCCCCAGCATTTT. Its translation is CASAPGQGWNQPQHF.

This chain connects TRBV19 to TRBJ2-7, with 9 bases identical to TRBD2. CDR3 length equals 15 residues. Germline loops: CDR1 LNHDA, CDR2 SQIVND (reference sequence). Trimming at V came to 5 bases and at J to 2 bases, leaving 7 bases not matched to a gene. Here the CDR3 reads CASSYSSGTPYEQYF. In nucleotides, the CDR3 is TGTGCCAGTAGTTATTCTAGCGGGACGCCCTACGAGCAGTACTTC.

The rearrangement links TRBV27 to TRBJ2-1; possible D gene TRBD1, 5 bases. Trimming took off 2 bases at V and 0 bases at J, with 17 bases between the two ends. The CDR3 sequence is 18 residues long. Germline V CDR1 and CDR2: MNHEY, SMNVEV (reference sequence). The DNA for the CDR3 is TGTGCCAGCAGTTTACCCCTAGGGGATAAAAGCTCCTACAATGAGCAGTTCTTC. Translated: CASSLPLGDKSSYNEQFF.

The gene calls are TRBV29-1 and TRBJ2-2; 10 nucleotides match TRBD2. There are 16 residues in the CDR3. Trimming at V came to 4 bases and at J to 4 bases, leaving 9 bases not matched to a gene. From germline, CDR1 is SQVTM and CDR2 ANQGSEA. The CDR3 DNA is TGCAGCGTTGCTTCAGCGGGGGGGCCGGGCACCGGGGAGCTGTTTTTT. This codes for CSVASAGGPGTGELFF.

This sequence joins TRBV5-6 and TRBJ1-1; D not certain. The CDR3 contains 13 residues. Trimming took 4 bases from V and 1 from J, leaving 8 bases between them. The germline V gene has CDR1 SGHDT and CDR2 YYEEEE. This CDR3 reads CASSPTWNTEAFF. The DNA for the CDR3 is TGTGCCAGCAGCCCTACCTGGAACACTGAAGCTTTCTTT.

The chain carries TRBV9 and TRBJ1-2; unclear D gene. Trimming removed 0 bases at V and 8 bases at J, with 11 bases between. The CDR3 is 13 amino acids. Germline CDR1 is SGDLS and CDR2 is YYNGEE. The chain's CDR3 is CASSVGAGSGYTF. As DNA, the CDR3 is TGTGCCAGCAGCGTAGGAGCGGGGAGCGGCTACACCTTC.

This rearrangement joins TRBV4-2 to TRBJ2-3; possible D gene TRBD2, 5 bases. The length of the CDR3 is 19 residues. CDR1 and CDR2 from the germline V gene are LGHNA and YNFKEQ. The germline V and J ends were trimmed by 1 base and 5 bases, with 25 bases remaining between them. The CDR3 coding sequence is TGTGCCAGCAGCCAAGCATCCCCCGGGCGGGCCTTTCTTGGAGATACGCAGTATTTT. Protein: CASSQASPGRAFLGDTQYF.

This clone was seen only a few times. The genes are TRBV5-8 and TRBJ1-1, with D perhaps TRBD1 (6 bases). V was cut by 6 bases and J by 1 base, with 16 bases left in between. Germline V lookup: CDR1 SGHTS, CDR2 YDEGEE. The CDR3 loop spans 15 amino acids. The chain's CDR3 is CASNSGSGANTEAFF. The CDR3 DNA sequence: TGTGCCAGCAACTCAGGGTCAGGGGCGAACACTGAAGCTTTCTTT.

J is TRBJ1-1 and V is TRBV19; the match to TRBD1 covers 8 bases. The germline V gene encodes CDR1 LNHDA and CDR2 SQIVND (reference sequence). J lost 0 bases, V lost 3 bases, and 9 bases had no gene match. This CDR3 has 17 residues. The CDR3: CASSIFRTGPLNTEAFF. CDR3 nucleotides: TGTGCCAGTAGTATCTTCAGGACAGGGCCATTGAACACTGAAGCTTTCTTT.

The CDR3 DNA reads as TGTGCCAGCAGCTTGGGGGAGACGATCAGCTCCTACGAGCAGTACTTC. Translating gives CASSLGETISSYEQYF. The gene calls are TRBV5-6 and TRBJ2-7; a possible D gene is TRBD2 (5 bases). CDR1 is SGHDT, CDR2 YYEEEE, per germline. The V and J ends lost 0 bases and 0 bases respectively, with 13 bases between them. The CDR3 length is 16 residues.

This chain connects TRBV5-8 to TRBJ1-2; D perhaps matches TRBD1 (5 bases). The CDR3 spans 17 residues. Germline V lookup: CDR1 SGHTS, CDR2 YDEGEE. V dropped 4 bases and J dropped 4 bases, with 23 bases sitting between them. CDR3 region: CASSPRPTGEGGYGYTF. The DNA for the CDR3 is TGTGCCAGCAGCCCGCGTCCGACGGGGGAGGGCGGCTATGGCTACACCTTC. Drawing the rest from reference TRBV5-8 and TRBJ1-2, the complete variable domain is EAGVTQSPTHLIKTRGQQATLRCSPISGHTSVYWYQQALGLGLQFLLWYDEGEERNRGNFPPRFSGRQFPNYSSELNVNALELEDSALYLCASSPRPTGEGGYGYTFGSGTRLTVV.

The rearrangement joins TRBV5-1 to TRBJ1-4, with TRBD1 as a possible D gene (6 bases). The CDR3 sequence is 17 residues long. The germline V gene encodes CDR1 SGHRS and CDR2 YFSETQ. V shed 0 bases and J shed 0 bases, with 12 bases lying between them. The CDR3 loop is CASSLEAAGATNEKLFF. CDR3 DNA: TGCGCCAGCAGCTTGGAGGCGGCAGGGGCAACTAATGAAAAACTGTTTTTT.

CDR3: CASGLVEGTRVYF. The CDR3, as DNA: TGTGCTAGTGGTTTGGTAGAAGGAACTAGGGTGTATTTT. The chain couples TRBV12-5 to TRBJ2-3, with D perhaps TRBD2 (5 bases). This CDR3 is 13 amino acids long. Germline V gives CDR1 LGHNT, CDR2 FRNRAP. Trimming stripped 0 bases from V and 14 bases from J, with 15 bases between.

The chain combines TRBV4-2 with TRBJ2-7, with TRBD2 as a possible D gene (5 bases). The CDR3 loop spans 13 amino acids. The germline CDR1 and CDR2 sequences are LGHNA and YNFKEQ. The V end lost 2 bases, the J end lost 4 bases, and 9 bases lay between the germline ends. The CDR3 spells CASSQREKYEQYF. CDR3 nucleotides: TGTGCCAGCAGCCAAAGGGAGAAGTACGAGCAGTACTTC.

This rearrangement joins TRBV18 to TRBJ1-1, with 7 bases that match TRBD1. The CDR3 is made up of 14 amino acids. Germline CDR1 KGHSH, CDR2 LQKENI. V lost 4 bases and J lost 8; bases outside the gene matches: 10. Here the CDR3 DNA reads TGTGCCAGCTCACAGACCGGGACAGCACCCGAAGCTTTCTTT. Protein product: CASSQTGTAPEAFF.